One and the same sample provided the 26 T cell receptor beta chains below, sequenced in a study of blood T cell repertoires in COVID-19. TCRdb's copy holds only in-frame clones and misses some; the assay was immunoSEQ multiplex PCR. The sample consists of about 190,000 clones, 78% of them appearing once. Sequencing was done on a sample of peripheral blood. The receptors originated from a woman at least 80 years old with active or convalescent COVID-19.

V gene TRBV19 combines with J gene TRBJ2-1; TRBD1 agrees at 9 bases. Trimming took 3 bases from V and 7 from J; bases not matched to a gene: 7. CDR3 length: 15 amino acids. Germline lookup yields CDR1 LNHDA and CDR2 SQIVND (reference sequence). The CDR3 here is CASSIGGTGWNEQFF. For the CDR3, the DNA is TGTGCCAGTAGTATCGGAGGGACAGGGTGGAATGAGCAGTTCTTC.

This sequence joins TRBV5-1 and TRBJ1-3; 7 bases match TRBD1. The J segment lost 1 base and the V segment lost 3 bases, leaving 4 bases of the junction unmatched. From germline, CDR1 is SGHRS and CDR2 YFSETQ. The CDR3 is 15 amino acids. The CDR3 DNA sequence: TGCGCCAGCAGCTCAACAGGGGCGTCTGGAAACACCATATATTTT. This sequence encodes CASSSTGASGNTIYF.

In this sample, this clone turned up once. V gene TRBV13 combines with J gene TRBJ2-5; maybe TRBD2 (5 bases). Germline V CDR1 and CDR2: PRHDT, FYEKMQ (reference sequence). V lost 4 bases, J lost 5 bases, and 11 bases lay in between. This CDR3 is 13 amino acids long. The CDR3 is CASSSPRGETQYF. The CDR3 DNA reads TGTGCCAGCAGCTCACCTCGCGGGGAGACCCAGTACTTC.

The V gene is TRBV4-3, the J gene TRBJ2-1; D is unclear. V was pared by 1 base and J by 5 bases, with 15 bases between. Germline-derived CDR1 and CDR2 are LGHNA and YSLEER. There are 16 residues in the CDR3. The chain's CDR3 is CASSQVGASADNEQFF. The CDR3 coding sequence is TGCGCCAGCAGCCAAGTTGGAGCGTCCGCGGACAATGAGCAGTTCTTC.

This chain uses TRBV6-6 with TRBJ1-1; D is unclear. Germline V CDR1 and CDR2: MNHNY, SVGAGI (reference sequence). The CDR3 runs to 13 residues. V was clipped by 2 bases and J by 2 bases, with 6 bases between them. CDR3 DNA: TGTGCCAGCAGTTACGTTCTTAACACTGAAGCTTTCTTT. It codes for CASSYVLNTEAFF.

J is TRBJ1-1 and V is TRBV27; tentatively, D is TRBD1 (6 bases). Trimming removed 4 bases from V and 5 bases from J, with 17 bases in between. Germline V gene sequence: CDR1 MNHEY, CDR2 SMNVEV (reference sequence). CDR3 length equals 15 residues. DNA of the CDR3: TGTGCCAGCAGTTCAGGGGCCGGGATCCCTACTGAAGCTTTCTTT. The encoded protein is CASSSGAGIPTEAFF.

The rearrangement links TRBV5-1 to TRBJ1-3; maybe TRBD1 (6 bases). Looked up from germline, CDR1 is SGHRS and CDR2 is YFSETQ. This CDR3 contains 14 residues. V was trimmed by 4 bases and J by 4 bases, leaving 12 bases between them. In nucleotides, the CDR3 is TGCGCCAGCAGCGCCAGACAGGACGGAAACACCATATATTTT. Protein product: CASSARQDGNTIYF.

The chain has TRBV28 and TRBJ2-7; D uncertain. Per the germline V gene, CDR1 is MDHEN and CDR2 is SYDVKM. The CDR3 has 11 residues. The germline V and J ends were trimmed by 5 bases and 7 bases, with 9 bases remaining between them. The CDR3 loop reads CASSLRFEQYF. The CDR3 DNA reads TGTGCCAGCAGTCTACGGTTTGAGCAGTACTTC. Looking up the rest from reference TRBV28 and TRBJ2-7 gives the full variable domain: DVKVTQSSRYLVKRTGEKVFLECVQDMDHENMFWYRQDPGLGLRLIYFSYDVKMKEKGDIPEGYSVSREKKERFSLILESASTNQTSMYLCASSLRFEQYFGPGTRLTVT.

This clone has more than one count but fewer than ten. The V call is TRBV5-1, the J call TRBJ2-2; 7 positions agree with TRBD1. With 0 bases clipped from V and 3 bases from J, the junction kept 5 bases outside the gene matches. This CDR3 has 16 amino acids. The germline gives CDR1 SGHRS, CDR2 YFSETQ. DNA for the CDR3: TGCGCCAGCAGCTTGGCTGAACAGGGGCACACCGGGGAGCTGTTTTTT. Translating it yields CASSLAEQGHTGELFF.

This sequence joins TRBV2 and TRBJ2-2, with D tentatively TRBD2 (6 bases). This CDR3 contains 15 residues. CDR1 is SNHLY, CDR2 FYNNEI, per germline. Trimming removed 6 bases from V and 7 bases from J, with 18 bases in between. The CDR3 here is CASSQQWLASGELFF. CDR3 in DNA: TGTGCCAGCAGCCAACAGTGGCTAGCGAGCGGGGAGCTGTTTTTT.

The V gene is TRBV11-1, the J gene TRBJ2-1; TRBD1 aligns across 8 bases. Looked up from germline, CDR1 is SGHAT and CDR2 is FQDESV (reference sequence). V trimming: 2 bases; J trimming: 9 bases; junction bases outside the gene matches: 12. This CDR3 contains 16 residues. In DNA form, the CDR3 reads TGTGCCAGCAGCTTACGGCAGGGGGCATGGGGCCGTGAGCAGTTCTTC. It yields the protein CASSLRQGAWGREQFF.

J is TRBJ1-4 and V is TRBV6-5; TRBD1 aligns across 7 bases. The CDR3 sequence is 13 residues long. The junction had 10 bases not matched to a gene; V was cut back by 10 bases and J by 8 bases. Per the germline V gene, CDR1 is MNHEY and CDR2 is SVGAGI. This CDR3 reads CAIGTEQKEKLFF. CDR3 sequence (DNA): TGTGCCATAGGGACAGAACAGAAGGAAAAACTGTTTTTT.

V and J are TRBV7-8 and TRBJ1-2; possible D gene TRBD1, 5 bases. The CDR3 runs to 14 residues. Trimming stripped 4 bases from V and 2 bases from J, with 11 bases between. The germline CDR1 and CDR2 sequences are SGHVS and FQNEAQ. CDR3 sequence reads: CASSSTTDNYGYTF. The CDR3 coding sequence is TGTGCCAGCAGCTCAACGACAGACAACTATGGCTACACCTTC.

CDR3 sequence: CAIRGQENTGELFF. CDR3 nucleotides: TGTGCCATCAGGGGACAGGAAAACACCGGGGAGCTGTTTTTT. The chain couples TRBV10-3 to TRBJ2-2, with 8 bases identical to TRBD1. Germline V lookup: CDR1 ENHRY, CDR2 SYGVKD. The CDR3 consists of 14 residues. Unmatched junction bases numbered 2, after V lost 6 bases and J lost 2 bases.

The rearrangement joins TRBV7-2 to TRBJ2-7; 9 positions agree with TRBD1. This CDR3 is built from 13 residues. With 8 bases clipped from V and 5 bases from J, the junction kept 7 bases outside the gene matches. Germline loops: CDR1 SGHTA, CDR2 FQGNSA. CDR3 sequence: CASAGQGSHEQYF. The CDR3 DNA follows: TGTGCCAGCGCGGGACAGGGTTCCCACGAGCAGTACTTC.

The V gene is TRBV6-1, the J gene TRBJ1-1; the D is unclear. V lost 2 bases to trimming and J lost 1 base, with 8 bases between them. This CDR3 is built from 14 residues. Germline V gives CDR1 MNHNS, CDR2 SASEGT. The CDR3 bases are TGTGCCAGCAGTGAATTACCAGGGAACACTGAAGCTTTCTTT. Encoded protein: CASSELPGNTEAFF.

The rearrangement joins TRBV7-2 to TRBJ2-3; no reliable D call. The CDR3 has 13 residues. The germline CDR1 and CDR2 sequences are SGHTA and FQGNSA. V dropped 2 bases and J dropped 5 bases, with 8 bases sitting between them. The CDR3 loop is CASSLNRGDTQYF. DNA for the CDR3: TGTGCCAGCAGCTTAAATCGCGGAGATACGCAGTATTTT.

This clone was detected only once. This chain connects TRBV6-5 to TRBJ2-3; D might be TRBD1 (5 bases). CDR1 is MNHEY and CDR2 is SVGAGI in the germline V gene. V was cut by 5 bases and J by 5 bases, with 5 bases left in between. CDR3 length: 11 residues. The CDR3 DNA sequence: TGTGCCAGCAGTACAGGAGATACGCAGTATTTT. Amino acids: CASSTGDTQYF.

This chain connects TRBV12-3 or TRBV12-4 to TRBJ2-2; D gene unclear. V was clipped by 6 bases and J by 6 bases, with 8 bases between them. The CDR3 has 12 amino acids. The CDR3 region has the DNA TGTGCCAGCAGCTCCCCCGCCGGGGAGCTGTTTTTT. Encoded protein: CASSSPAGELFF.

V and J are TRBV4-2 and TRBJ1-4; the D gene is possibly TRBD1 (6 bases). The CDR3 sequence is 18 residues long. Germline V CDR1 and CDR2: LGHNA, YNFKEQ. Trimming shortened V by 1 base and J by 7 bases, and 22 bases separated the two germline ends. The CDR3 sequence is CASSQGRAGDARSEKLFF. The CDR3 bases are TGTGCCAGCAGCCAAGGACGGGCAGGGGATGCTCGTTCTGAAAAACTGTTTTTT.

V and J are TRBV6-1 and TRBJ1-6; possibly TRBD1 for D (5 bases). The CDR3 is 14 amino acids. In germline, CDR1 is MNHNS, CDR2 SASEGT. Trimming stripped 2 bases from V and 5 bases from J, with 7 bases between. The CDR3 bases are TGTGCCAGCAGTGAACAGGGCAATAATTCACCCCTCCACTTT. Amino acids: CASSEQGNNSPLHF.

There are a few counts of this clone. The CDR3, as DNA: TGTGCCAGCAGCTTAGGCAGGGGCAGTAATTCACCCCTCCACTTT. This gives the protein CASSLGRGSNSPLHF. The chain carries TRBV7-8 and TRBJ1-6; D perhaps matches TRBD1 (6 bases). The germline V and J ends were trimmed by 1 base and 6 bases, with 10 bases remaining between them. There are 15 residues in the CDR3. Germline V gene data show CDR1 as SGHVS and CDR2 as FQNEAQ.

Only one count was recorded for this clone. The chain employs TRBV7-9 and TRBJ2-7, with D unresolved. The CDR3 runs 14 residues. Trimming stripped 2 bases from V and 5 bases from J, with 13 bases between. CDR1 is SEHNR, CDR2 FQNEAQ, per germline (reference sequence). The DNA for the CDR3 is TGTGCCAGCAGCTTAAGTCCGGCTCAGGACGAGCAGTACTTC. Translated: CASSLSPAQDEQYF.

This chain joins TRBV5-1 and TRBJ2-3; TRBD2 matches at 8 bases. The CDR3 length is 15 residues. Germline V lookup: CDR1 SGHRS, CDR2 YFSETQ. Trimming at V came to 1 base and at J to 2 bases, leaving 3 bases not matched to a gene. The CDR3 DNA sequence: TGCGCCAGCAGCTTGCGGGGGGGCTACACAGATACGCAGTATTTT. Translating it yields CASSLRGGYTDTQYF. The full variable domain, completed using reference TRBV5-1 and TRBJ2-3, is KAGVTQTPRYLIKTRGQQVTLSCSPISGHRSVSWYQQTPGQGLQFLFEYFSETQRNKGNFPGRFSGRQFSNSRSEMNVSTLELGDSALYLCASSLRGGYTDTQYFGPGTRLTVL.

The chain recombines TRBV4-1 with TRBJ2-5; the match to TRBD2 covers 7 bases. With V trimmed by 4 bases and J by 3 bases, 5 bases remained unmatched. CDR1 is MGHRA, CDR2 YSYEKL, per germline. The CDR3 extends over 14 amino acids. CDR3 nucleotides: TGCGCCAGCAGCCTAGGTACTAGCGAAGAGACCCAGTACTTC. It specifies CASSLGTSEETQYF.

This clone was counted between two and nine times. V and J are TRBV13 and TRBJ1-1; D may be TRBD1 (5 bases). The CDR3 length is 15 residues. Germline V CDR1 and CDR2: PRHDT, FYEKMQ (reference sequence). The ends were cut back, 0 bases at V and 3 bases at J, with 11 bases in the middle. The CDR3 DNA follows: TGTGCCAGCAGCTTAGGAGGGGTTTATGACACTGAAGCTTTCTTT. The encoded protein is CASSLGGVYDTEAFF. Full variable domain (rest looked up from reference TRBV13 and TRBJ1-1): AAGVIQSPRHLIKEKRETATLKCYPIPRHDTVYWYQQGPGQDPQFLISFYEKMQSDKGSIPDRFSAQQFSDYHSELNMSSLELGDSALYFCASSLGGVYDTEAFFGQGTRLTVV.